This T cell receptor beta chain was sequenced for a study of blood T cell repertoires in COVID-19. V lost 5 bases to trimming and J lost 7 bases, with 15 bases between them. The CDR3 sequence is 13 residues long. Germline V CDR1 and CDR2: SGHVS, FQNEAQ. The repertoire was sequenced with immunoSEQ multiplex PCR; TCRdb's copy has only in-frame clones and lacks some. The sample has approximately 170,000 clones, roughly 80% seen once. This chain connects TRBV7-8 to TRBJ2-7; TRBD2 might be the D (7 bases). Input material: peripheral blood. This receptor was identified in a woman aged 70-85 years with COVID-19, enrolled during active disease. The CDR3 DNA reads TGTGCCAGCAGCCGGGGGCGGGGGAGAGAGCAGTACTTC. Protein sequence: CASSRGRGREQYF.